This paragraph covers one T cell receptor beta chain sequence. Trimming removed 0 bases from V and 1 base from J, with 10 bases in between. The V gene's germline CDR1 is SGHDT and CDR2 YYEEEE. CDR3 length: 15 residues. These data originate in a study of blood T cell repertoires in COVID-19. About the research overall: Sources were T cells, B-cell-depleted T cells, or PBMCs; the material itself was cDNA or gDNA.

The recovered donors of Cohort 3 showed two negative PCRs, clearance, or symptom resolution. In the study's own analysis: Cell counts per sample came from amplifying reference gene primers. Profiled with immunoSEQ multiplex PCR; TCRdb holds only in-frame clones, not every one. V and J calls and clone size are given by that table; D and trimming were obtained from the DNA. The sample shows 150,000 or so clones, 78% of them seen only once. Sequenced input: PBMCs or T cells enriched from blood (not recorded which). This TCR derives from a woman between 45 and 65 years old who had recovered from COVID-19. This chain uses TRBV5-6 with TRBJ1-1; D remains ambiguous. The CDR3 reads CASSLVGRTNTEAFF. The CDR3 nucleotides are TGTGCCAGCAGCTTGGTGGGCAGAACGAACACTGAAGCTTTCTTT.